This TCR beta chain originates from a study of blood T cell repertoires in COVID-19. The CDR3 consists of 16 residues. V lost 1 base to trimming and J lost 6 bases; unmatched junction nucleotides: 9. Germline CDR1 SGHTA, CDR2 FQGNSA. TCRdb's copy holds only in-frame clones and misses some; the assay was immunoSEQ multiplex PCR. The sample has about 160,000 clones, 85% to 90% seen once. This sequence was found in a woman aged 45-60 years who had recovered from COVID-19. V and J are TRBV7-2 and TRBJ1-1, with TRBD1 matching 9 bases. The source material was PBMCs or T cells enriched from blood (not recorded which). The CDR3 DNA is TGTGCCAGCAGCTTAGACAGGGGGCTCATGGTTCCTGAAGCTTTCTTT. This gives the protein CASSLDRGLMVPEAFF.